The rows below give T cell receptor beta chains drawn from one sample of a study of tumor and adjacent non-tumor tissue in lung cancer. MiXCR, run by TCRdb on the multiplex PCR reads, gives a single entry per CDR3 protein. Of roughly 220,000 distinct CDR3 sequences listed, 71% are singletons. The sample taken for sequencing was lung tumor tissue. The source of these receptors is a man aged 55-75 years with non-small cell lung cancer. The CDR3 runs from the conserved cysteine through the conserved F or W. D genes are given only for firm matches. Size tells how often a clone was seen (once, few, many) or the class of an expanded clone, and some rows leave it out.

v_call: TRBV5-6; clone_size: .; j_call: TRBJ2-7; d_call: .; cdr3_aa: CASSKGQPYEQYF; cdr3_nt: TGTGCCAGCAGCAAAGGACAGCCCTACGAGCAGTACTTC
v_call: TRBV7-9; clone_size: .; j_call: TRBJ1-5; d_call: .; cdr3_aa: CASSAGQQTLGQPQHF; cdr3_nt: TGTGCCAGCAGCGCTGGGCAGCAAACGTTGGGTCAGCCCCAGCATTTT
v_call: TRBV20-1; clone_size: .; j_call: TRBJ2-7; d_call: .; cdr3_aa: CGARRRADYELYF; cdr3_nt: TGCGGTGCTAGACGGAGAGCCGATTACGAGCTGTATTTC
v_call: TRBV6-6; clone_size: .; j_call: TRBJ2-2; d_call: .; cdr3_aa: CASRRQNTGELFF; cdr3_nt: TGTGCCAGCCGAAGACAGAACACCGGGGAGCTGTTTTTT
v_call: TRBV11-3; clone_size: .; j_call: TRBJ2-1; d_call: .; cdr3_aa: CASNLVGGGSVFNEEFF; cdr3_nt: .
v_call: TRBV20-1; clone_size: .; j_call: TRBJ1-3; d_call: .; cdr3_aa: CSALVPDTGNTIYF; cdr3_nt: TGCAGTGCTTTAGTCCCGGACACTGGAAACACCATATATTTT
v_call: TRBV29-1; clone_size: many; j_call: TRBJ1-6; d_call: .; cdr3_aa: CSVRQGNSPLHF; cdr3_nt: TGCAGCGTTCGGCAGGGCAATTCACCCCTCCACTTT
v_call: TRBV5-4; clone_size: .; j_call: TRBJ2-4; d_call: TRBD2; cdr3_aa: CASSLAGSTKNIQYF; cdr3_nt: TGTGCCAGCAGCCTAGCGGGGTCTACCAAAAACATTCAGTACTTC
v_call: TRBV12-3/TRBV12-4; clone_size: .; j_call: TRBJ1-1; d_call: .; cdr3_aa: CASNLDSDTEAFF; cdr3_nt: TGTGCCAGCAATTTAGACAGTGACACTGAAGCTTTCTTT
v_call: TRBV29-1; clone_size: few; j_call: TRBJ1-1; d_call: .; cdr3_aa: CSLDPISGNPEAFF; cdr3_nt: TGCAGCTTGGATCCAATATCCGGGAACCCTGAAGCTTTCTTT
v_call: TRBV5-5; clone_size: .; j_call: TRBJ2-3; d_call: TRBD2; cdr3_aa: CASSWGLAGGTSTDTQYF; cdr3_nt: TGTGCCAGCAGCTGGGGACTAGCGGGGGGAACTAGCACAGATACGCAGTATTTT
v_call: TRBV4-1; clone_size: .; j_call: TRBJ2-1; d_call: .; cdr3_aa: CAISLQQGRVYNEQFF; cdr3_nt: TGCGCCATCAGCCTCCAACAGGGAAGGGTTTACAATGAGCAGTTCTTC
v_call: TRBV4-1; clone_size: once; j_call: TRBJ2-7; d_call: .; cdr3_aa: CASSQEEETGLESYEQYF; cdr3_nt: TGCGCCAGCAGCCAAGAGGAAGAAACAGGGCTAGAGTCCTACGAGCAGTACTTC
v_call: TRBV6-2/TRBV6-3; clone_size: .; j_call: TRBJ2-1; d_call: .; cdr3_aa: CARSRDLTESYNEQFF; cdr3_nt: TGTGCCAGGAGTCGGGATCTTACTGAGTCCTACAATGAGCAGTTCTTC
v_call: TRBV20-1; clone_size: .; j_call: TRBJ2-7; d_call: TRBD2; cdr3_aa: CSAGYGFRTSVGDEQYF; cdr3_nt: TGCAGTGCCGGCTACGGTTTCCGGACTAGCGTGGGGGACGAGCAGTACTTC
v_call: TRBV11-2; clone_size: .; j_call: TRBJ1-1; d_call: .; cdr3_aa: CASSNAGTLNTEALF; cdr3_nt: TGTGCCAGCAGTAACGCCGGGACTTTGAACACCGAAGCTTTATTT
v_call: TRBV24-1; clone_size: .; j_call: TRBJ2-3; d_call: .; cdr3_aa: CATSDPGAVDTQYF; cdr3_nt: TGTGCCACCAGTGATCCCGGGGCAGTAGATACGCAGTATTTT
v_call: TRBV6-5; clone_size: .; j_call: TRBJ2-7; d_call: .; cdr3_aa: CASSMDGTYDQYF; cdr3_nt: TGTGCCAGCAGTATGGACGGGACCTACGATCAGTACTTC
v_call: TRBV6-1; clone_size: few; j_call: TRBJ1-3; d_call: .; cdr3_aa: CASSELRQFGSGNTIYF; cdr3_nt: TGTGCCAGCAGTGAACTGCGACAGTTCGGCTCTGGAAACACCATATATTTT
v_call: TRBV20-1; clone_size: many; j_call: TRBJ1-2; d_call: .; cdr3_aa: CSAAPGTTDGYTF; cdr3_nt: TGCAGTGCTGCCCCAGGGACTACTGATGGCTACACCTTC
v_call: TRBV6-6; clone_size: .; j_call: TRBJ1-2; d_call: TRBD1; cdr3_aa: CVSSKQGAYGYTF; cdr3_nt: TGTGTCAGCAGTAAACAGGGGGCCTATGGCTACACCTTC
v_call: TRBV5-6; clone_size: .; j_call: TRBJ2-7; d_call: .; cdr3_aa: CASSSDSCYEQYF; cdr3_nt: TGTGCCAGCAGCTCGGACAGCTGCTACGAGCAGTACTTC
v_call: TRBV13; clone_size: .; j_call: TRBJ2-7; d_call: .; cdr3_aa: CASSTSRDYEQYF; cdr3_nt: TGTGCCAGCAGTACGAGCCGGGACTACGAGCAGTACTTC
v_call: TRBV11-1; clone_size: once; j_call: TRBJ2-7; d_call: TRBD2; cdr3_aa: CASRQRGGSTYEQYF; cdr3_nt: TGTGCCAGCAGGCAACGCGGGGGGAGCACCTACGAGCAGTACTTC
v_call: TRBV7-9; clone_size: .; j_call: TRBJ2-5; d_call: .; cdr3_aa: CASEASETQYF; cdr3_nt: TGTGCCAGCGAGGCGTCTGAGACCCAGTACTTC
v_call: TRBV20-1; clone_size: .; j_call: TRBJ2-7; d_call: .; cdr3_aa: CSARDASTPERYF; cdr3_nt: TGCAGTGCTAGAGACGCTAGCACCCCCGAGCGGTACTTC
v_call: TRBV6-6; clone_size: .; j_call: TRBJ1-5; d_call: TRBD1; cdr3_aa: CASSYGTGEMLPQHF; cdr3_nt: TGCGCCAGTAGTTATGGGACAGGGGAAATGCTGCCCCAGCATTTT
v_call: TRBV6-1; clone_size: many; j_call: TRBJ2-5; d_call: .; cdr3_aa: CASSPRKQETQYF; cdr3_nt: TGTGCCAGCAGTCCTCGGAAGCAAGAGACCCAGTACTTC
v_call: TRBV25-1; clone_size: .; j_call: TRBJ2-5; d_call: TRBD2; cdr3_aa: CASSDPGRALETQYF; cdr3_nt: TGTGCCAGTAGTGATCCCGGGAGGGCCTTAGAGACCCAGTACTTC
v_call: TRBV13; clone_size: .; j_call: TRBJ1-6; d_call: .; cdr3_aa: CSSSFMGRNSPLHF; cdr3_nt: TGTTCCAGCAGCTTCATGGGGCGTAATTCACCCCTCCACTTT
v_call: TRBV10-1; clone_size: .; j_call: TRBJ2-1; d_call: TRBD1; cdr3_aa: CANSPTQGAAYSEQFF; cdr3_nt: TGCGCCAACAGTCCCACACAGGGGGCTGCTTACAGTGAGCAGTTCTTC
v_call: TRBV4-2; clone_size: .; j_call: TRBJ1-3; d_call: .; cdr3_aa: CASSQGGSIQNTIYF; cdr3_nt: TGTGCCAGCAGCCAAGGAGGCAGCATCCAGAACACCATATATTTT
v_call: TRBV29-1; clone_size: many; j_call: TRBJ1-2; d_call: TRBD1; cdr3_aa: CSGGTGSYGYTF; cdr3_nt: TGCAGCGGAGGGACAGGGAGTTATGGCTACACCTTC
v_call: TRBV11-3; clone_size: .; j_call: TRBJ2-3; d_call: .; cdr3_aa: CASSLGQGSSDMQYF; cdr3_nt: TGTGCCAGCAGCTTAGGGCAGGGGAGCTCAGATATGCAGTATTTT
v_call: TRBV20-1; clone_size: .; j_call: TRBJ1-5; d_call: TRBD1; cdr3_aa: CGARQGLPGQPQHF; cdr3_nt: TGCGGTGCTAGACAGGGGCTTCCGGGTCAGCCCCAGCATTTT
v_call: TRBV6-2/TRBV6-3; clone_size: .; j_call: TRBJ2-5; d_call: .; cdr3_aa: CASRDSNRVETQYF; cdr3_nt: TGTGCCAGCCGGGACTCAAACCGGGTAGAGACCCAGTACTTC
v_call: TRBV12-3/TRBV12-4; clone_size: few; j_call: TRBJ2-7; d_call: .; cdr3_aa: CASNTPLGWSYEQYF; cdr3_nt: TGTGCCAGCAATACGCCGTTGGGCTGGTCCTACGAGCAGTACTTC
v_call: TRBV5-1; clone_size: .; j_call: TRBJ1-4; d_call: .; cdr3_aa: CASSSGQLTNEKLFF; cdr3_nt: TGCGCCAGCAGCTCTGGACAGCTGACTAATGAAAAACTGTTTTTT
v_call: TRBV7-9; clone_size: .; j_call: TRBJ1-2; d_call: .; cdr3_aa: CASSFGTSITDYGYTF; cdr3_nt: TGTGCCAGCAGTTTCGGGACCTCAATAACCGACTATGGCTACACCTTC
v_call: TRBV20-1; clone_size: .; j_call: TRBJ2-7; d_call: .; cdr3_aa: CRASLLPDHRQYF; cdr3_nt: TGCAGAGCTAGTCTCCTCCCCGACCACAGGCAGTACTTC
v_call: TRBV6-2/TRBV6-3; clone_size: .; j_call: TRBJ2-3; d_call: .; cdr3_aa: CASSKTGPTDTQYF; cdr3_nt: TGTGCCAGCAGTAAAACGGGACCCACAGATACGCAGTATTTT
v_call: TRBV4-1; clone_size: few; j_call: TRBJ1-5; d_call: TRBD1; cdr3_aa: CASSQTDRSSNQPQHF; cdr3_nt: TGCGCCAGCAGCCAGACGGACAGGTCTAGCAATCAGCCCCAGCATTTT
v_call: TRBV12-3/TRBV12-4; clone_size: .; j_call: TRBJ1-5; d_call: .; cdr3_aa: CDSSYGGNQPQHF; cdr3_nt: TGTGACAGCAGTTATGGGGGCAATCAGCCCCAGCATTTT
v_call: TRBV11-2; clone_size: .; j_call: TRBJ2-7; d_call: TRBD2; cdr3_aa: CASSSAGLAGWDYEQYF; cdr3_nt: TGTGCCAGCAGCTCCGCGGGACTAGCGGGGTGGGACTACGAGCAGTACTTC
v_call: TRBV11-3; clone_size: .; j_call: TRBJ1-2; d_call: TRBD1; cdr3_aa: CASCRQGVYGYNF; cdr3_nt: TGTGCCAGCTGCCGGCAGGGGGTTTATGGCTACAACTTC
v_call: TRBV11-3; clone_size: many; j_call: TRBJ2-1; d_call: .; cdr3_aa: CASSLDWSSYNEQFF; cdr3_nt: TGTGCCAGCAGCTTGGACTGGAGCTCCTACAATGAGCAGTTCTTC
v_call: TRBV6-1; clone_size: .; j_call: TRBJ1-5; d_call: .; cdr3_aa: CTSSAQPGGNQPQHF; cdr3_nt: TGTACCAGCAGTGCACAGCCCGGGGGCAATCAGCCCCAGCATTTT
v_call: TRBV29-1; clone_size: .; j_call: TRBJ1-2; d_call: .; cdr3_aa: CSVNGFDSYGYTF; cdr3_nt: TGCAGCGTTAATGGTTTCGACTCCTACGGCTACACCTTC
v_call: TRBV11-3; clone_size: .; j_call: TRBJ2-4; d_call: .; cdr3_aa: CASRAAGTDIQYF; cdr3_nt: TGTGCCAGCAGGGCCGCGGGGACAGACATTCAGTATTTC
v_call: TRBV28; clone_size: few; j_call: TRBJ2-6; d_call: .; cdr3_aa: CASSLPPTGGANVLTF; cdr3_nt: TGTGCCAGCAGTTTACCCCCGACGGGCGGGGCCAACGTCCTGACTTTC
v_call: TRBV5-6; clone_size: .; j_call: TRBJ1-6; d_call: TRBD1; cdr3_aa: CANSLGTGVSPLHF; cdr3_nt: TGTGCCAACAGCTTGGGCACAGGGGTTTCACCCCTCCACTTT
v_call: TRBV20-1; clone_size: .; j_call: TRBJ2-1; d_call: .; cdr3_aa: CSARDGALLRNEQFF; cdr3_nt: TGCAGTGCTAGAGATGGGGCCCTCCTGCGCAATGAGCAGTTCTTC